The present T cell receptor beta chain was sequenced within a study of control samples from healthy donors and cancer patients. The CDR3 is 14 residues long. V lost 0 bases and J lost 4, with 9 bases in between. Germline V gene lookup returns CDR1 SGHTA and CDR2 FQGTGA. Assay: immunoSEQ multiplex PCR; the TCRdb copy retains only in-frame clones and omits some. The table shows tens of thousands of clones, with 89% occurring only once. The source material was blood. The clonotype comes from a man aged 50-60 years in good health. The rearrangement links TRBV7-3 to TRBJ2-5; D is undetermined. CDR3 coding DNA: TGTGCCAGCAGCTTAACTTCAGGAATAGAGACCCAGTACTTC. This sequence encodes CASSLTSGIETQYF.